A single sample is the source of the 26 T cell receptor beta chains below, sequenced in a study of CD8 T cells in Susac syndrome. Random hexamers were used to reverse transcribe 0.5 to 1 ug of RNA. TCRdb itself ran the immunoSEQ multiplex PCR reads through MiXCR, one entry per CDR3 protein. The sample holds about 190,000 distinct CDR3 sequences, approximately 96% seen once. The specimen sequenced was CD4+ T cells from PBMCs. These receptor sequences come from a human donor with Susac syndrome.

The chain links TRBV29-1 to TRBJ2-1; unclear D gene. The CDR3 is 14 amino acids. The germline CDR1 and CDR2 sequences are SQVTM and ANQGSEA. V shed 4 bases and J shed 2 bases, with 12 bases lying between them. The CDR3 DNA is TGCAGCGTTGTTATCACAGTTGCCTACAATGAGCAGTTCTTC. Translating it yields CSVVITVAYNEQFF.

The chain carries TRBV4-1 and TRBJ2-5; 12 bases agree with TRBD1. This CDR3 comprises 18 residues. Germline lookup yields CDR1 MGHRA and CDR2 YSYEKL. V shed 0 bases, J shed 1 base, and the junction held 6 bases outside the gene matches. The chain's CDR3 is CASSQEGTGGEIQETQYF. For the CDR3, the DNA is TGCGCCAGCAGCCAAGAAGGGACAGGGGGCGAGATCCAAGAGACCCAGTACTTC.

This chain joins TRBV30 and TRBJ1-3; D unclear. Deletions cut 8 bases from V and 0 bases from J, with 11 bases between. There are 13 residues in the CDR3. Germline V CDR1 and CDR2: GTSNPN, SVGIG (reference sequence). The CDR3 is CALQTDSGNTIYF. Here the CDR3 DNA reads TGTGCCCTCCAGACGGACTCTGGAAACACCATATATTTT.

The genes are TRBV20-1 and TRBJ2-1, with 10 positions matching TRBD2. Per germline, CDR1 DFQATT and CDR2 SNEGSKA (reference sequence). After removal of 5 bases from V and 0 bases from J, the junction contained 4 bases not matched to a gene. The length of the CDR3 is 15 residues. The CDR3 sequence is CSAEGLASSYNEQFF. For the CDR3, the DNA is TGCAGTGCTGAGGGACTAGCGAGCTCCTACAATGAGCAGTTCTTC.

The chain joins TRBV13 to TRBJ2-5; the match to TRBD2 covers 16 bases. Losses at the gene ends were 3 bases for V and 5 bases for J; bases not matched to a gene: 9. In germline, CDR1 is PRHDT, CDR2 FYEKMQ (reference sequence). The CDR3 totals 18 residues. The CDR3 DNA is TGTGCCAGCAGCTTTCGCCCGGGACTAGCGGGGGGGCGGGAGACCCAGTACTTC. It translates to CASSFRPGLAGGRETQYF.

Turning to this clonotype: This is likely a read error, given that the CDR3 carries no conserved phenylalanine or tryptophan at its end. This CDR3 is CASSQDRGGETQYS. The CDR3 bases are TGCGCCAGCAGCCAGGACAGGGGGGGAGAGACCCAGTACTCC. The genes are TRBV4-1 and TRBJ2-5; TRBD1 aligns across 10 bases. The CDR3 has 14 residues. V shed 3 bases and J 4 bases; nucleotides not matched to a gene: 2. CDR1 and CDR2 from the germline V gene are MGHRA and YSYEKL.

This clonotype showed up just once. This rearrangement joins TRBV7-6 to TRBJ2-5, with 11 positions matching TRBD2. This CDR3 is built from 14 residues. Germline V gene data show CDR1 as SGHVS and CDR2 as FNYEAQ. With V trimmed by 6 bases and J by 5 bases, 5 bases remained unmatched. The CDR3 bases are TGTGCCAGCAGTGGGACTAGCGGTGGGGAGACCCAGTACTTC. This translates into CASSGTSGGETQYF.

The rearrangement uses TRBV11-2 and TRBJ2-7; D remains unclear. The CDR3 sequence is 14 residues long. CDR1 SGHAT and CDR2 FQNNGV come from the germline V gene. With 6 bases removed from V and 2 bases from J, the gap between germline ends came to 14 bases. The CDR3 nucleotides read TGTGCCAGCAGAGATTCTGTGTCTACCTACGAGCAGTACTTC. It specifies CASRDSVSTYEQYF.

This chain joins TRBV12-3 or TRBV12-4 and TRBJ1-5; TRBD1 is a possible D gene (5 bases). V was shortened by 6 bases and J by 5 bases, with 14 bases between the two germline ends. This CDR3 comprises 14 residues. The CDR3 coding sequence is TGTGCCAGCAGGTGGGGCTTTACTGATCAGCCCCAGCATTTT. As protein: CASRWGFTDQPQHF.

The chain carries TRBV29-1 and TRBJ2-5; 8 positions agree with TRBD2. Losses at the gene ends were 4 bases for V and 6 bases for J; bases not matched to a gene: 10. The CDR3 loop spans 14 amino acids. Germline values: CDR1 SQVTM, CDR2 ANQGSEA. The CDR3 loop is CSVAGGARGQTQYF. The DNA for the CDR3 is TGCAGCGTTGCCGGGGGGGCCCGGGGGCAGACCCAGTACTTC.

This clonotype showed up just once. The V and J genes are TRBV9 and TRBJ2-6, with D unclear. The V gene lost 4 bases and the J gene lost 2 bases, with 10 bases spanning the gap. CDR3 length equals 15 residues. The germline gives CDR1 SGDLS, CDR2 YYNGEE. CDR3 in DNA: TGTGCCAGCAGCCCAGAAAGGCCTGGGGCCAACGTCCTGACTTTC. Its translation is CASSPERPGANVLTF. The whole variable domain, remainder taken from reference TRBV9 and TRBJ2-6, is DSGVTQTPKHLITATGQRVTLRCSPRSGDLSVYWYQQSLDQGLQFLIQYYNGEERAKGNILERFSAQQFPDLHSELNLSSLELGDSALYFCASSPERPGANVLTFGAGSRLTVL.

The V call is TRBV29-1, the J call TRBJ1-2, with a tentative D call TRBD1 (5 bases). The V gene lost 6 bases and the J gene lost 6 bases, with 20 bases spanning the gap. Germline V gene data show CDR1 as SQVTM and CDR2 as ANQGSEA. CDR3 size: 14 residues. CDR3 in amino acids: CSVPAGPGNNGYTF. For the CDR3, the DNA is TGCAGCGTCCCAGCCGGGCCAGGGAATAATGGCTACACCTTC. Looking up the rest from reference TRBV29-1 and TRBJ1-2 gives the full variable domain: SAVISQKPSRDICQRGTSLTIQCQVDSQVTMMFWYRQQPGQSLTLIATANQGSEATYESGFVIDKFPISRPNLTFSTLTVSNMSPEDSSIYLCSVPAGPGNNGYTFGSGTRLTVV.

This clonotype was seen only a few times. The V and J genes are TRBV12-3 or TRBV12-4 and TRBJ1-2; perhaps TRBD1 as D (5 bases). Trimming pared 5 bases from V and 7 bases from J, leaving 14 bases between. CDR3 length: 13 residues. The CDR3 here is CASSPQGGGGYTF. The CDR3 nucleotides are TGTGCCAGCAGTCCCCAGGGCGGAGGTGGCTACACCTTC.

The chain recombines TRBV27 with TRBJ2-1, with 9 bases matching TRBD2. After removal of 3 bases from V and 7 bases from J, the junction contained 13 bases not matched to a gene. The CDR3 has 17 amino acids. Germline CDR1 reads MNHEY; CDR2 reads SMNVEV (reference sequence). CDR3 protein: CASSFSHAGGPGNEQFF. CDR3 nucleotides: TGTGCCAGCAGTTTTTCCCACGCGGGGGGGCCGGGGAATGAGCAGTTCTTC.

The gene calls are TRBV30 and TRBJ1-1, with D uncertain. The germline CDR1 and CDR2 sequences are GTSNPN and SVGIG (reference sequence). This CDR3 region has 13 residues. The V end was cut by 4 bases, the J end by 4 bases, with 13 bases between. CDR3 nucleotide sequence: TGTGCCTGGATCGGGAAACGGGGCACTGAAGCTTTCTTT. It is translated as CAWIGKRGTEAFF.

This rearrangement joins TRBV20-1 to TRBJ2-5; D is unclear. V was clipped by 0 bases and J by 5 bases, with 10 bases between them. This CDR3 is built from 13 residues. Germline V gene sequence: CDR1 DFQATT, CDR2 SNEGSKA (reference sequence). The CDR3 coding sequence is TGCAGTGCTAGAGATTCTCTGTCGGAGACCCAGTACTTC. This sequence encodes CSARDSLSETQYF.

This chain uses TRBV19 with TRBJ1-2, with TRBD1 matching over 7 bases. J was trimmed by 2 bases and V by 11 bases; bases with no gene match: 5. The germline V gene encodes CDR1 LNHDA and CDR2 SQIVND (reference sequence). This CDR3 has 12 residues. CDR3 sequence reads: CALRDRNYGYTF. The CDR3 DNA follows: TGTGCCCTTCGGGACAGAAACTATGGCTACACCTTC. Together with reference TRBV19 and TRBJ1-2, the CDR3 gives the full variable domain: DGGITQSPKYLFRKEGQNVTLSCEQNLNHDAMYWYRQDPGQGLRLIYYSQIVNDFQKGDIAEGYSVSREKKESFPLTVTSAQKNPTAFYLCALRDRNYGYTFGSGTRLTVV.

The chain has TRBV3-1 and TRBJ1-1; D is ambiguous. V lost 3 bases and J lost 5, with 10 bases in between. This CDR3 is built from 13 residues. Germline values: CDR1 LGHDT, CDR2 YNNKEL (reference sequence). DNA for the CDR3: TGTGCCAGCAGCCATATGAGGAGGACTGAAGCTTTCTTT. It specifies CASSHMRRTEAFF.

CDR3 nucleotide sequence: TGCAGTGCCCCGTCTTACTACGAGCAGTACTTC. Its protein product is CSAPSYYEQYF. J is TRBJ2-7 and V is TRBV20-1; D is undetermined. Between the trimmed V and J ends, which lost 6 bases and 3 bases, there was a span of 9 bases. CDR1 and CDR2 (germline): DFQATT, SNEGSKA (reference sequence). The CDR3 is 11 amino acids.

Only one count was recorded for this clonotype. This rearrangement joins TRBV5-6 to TRBJ1-5; TRBD1 matches at 7 bases. This CDR3 contains 14 residues. Germline CDR1 and CDR2: SGHDT and YYEEEE. Trimming took 4 bases from V and 6 from J; bases not matched to a gene: 7. For the CDR3, the DNA is TGTGCCAGCAGCAGGAGGCAGGGGGGTCAGCCCCAGCATTTT. Amino acid sequence: CASSRRQGGQPQHF.

CDR3 residues: CSARDPATDTQYF. The DNA for the CDR3 is TGCAGTGCTAGAGATCCGGCGACAGATACGCAGTATTTT. This chain connects TRBV20-1 to TRBJ2-3; no reliable D call. Germline V gives CDR1 DFQATT, CDR2 SNEGSKA (reference sequence). V dropped 0 bases and J dropped 3 bases, with 7 bases sitting between them. This CDR3 is built from 13 residues.

V and J are TRBV7-6 and TRBJ1-1; D ambiguous. Germline CDR1 reads SGHVS; CDR2 reads FNYEAQ. The CDR3 has 13 residues. V lost 3 bases to trimming and J lost 1 base, with 6 bases between them. CDR3 region: CASSFRANTEAFF. DNA for the CDR3: TGTGCCAGCAGCTTTCGGGCGAACACTGAAGCTTTCTTT.

The V and J genes are TRBV6-2 or TRBV6-3 and TRBJ1-5, with 7 bases matching TRBD1. With 2 bases clipped from V and 3 bases from J, the junction kept 4 bases outside the gene matches. Germline-derived CDR1 and CDR2 are MNHEY and SVGEGT. The CDR3 totals 15 residues. CDR3 protein: CASSYPDRHNQPQHF. CDR3 nucleotide sequence: TGTGCCAGCAGTTACCCGGACAGGCACAATCAGCCCCAGCATTTT.

The chain is built from TRBV27 and TRBJ2-3, with unresolved D. Germline CDR1 reads MNHEY; CDR2 reads SMNVEV (reference sequence). The V end lost 2 bases, the J end lost 2 bases, and 14 bases lay between the germline ends. CDR3 length: 16 residues. The CDR3 DNA is TGTGCCAGCAGTTTAGACCCGCCATCCTTCACAGATACGCAGTATTTT. Its protein product is CASSLDPPSFTDTQYF.

The chain carries TRBV2 and TRBJ1-2; TRBD1 agrees at 10 bases. The germline V gene encodes CDR1 SNHLY and CDR2 FYNNEI. CDR3 size: 15 residues. The junction had 7 bases not matched to a gene; V was cut back by 7 bases and J by 2 bases. CDR3 region: CASTKGGQGNYGYTF. DNA for the CDR3: TGTGCCAGCACTAAAGGGGGACAGGGGAACTATGGCTACACCTTC. Full variable domain (missing parts from reference TRBV2 and TRBJ1-2): EPEVTQTPSHQVTQMGQEVILRCVPISNHLYFYWYRQILGQKVEFLVSFYNNEISEKSEIFDDQFSVERPDGSNFTLKIRSTKLEDSAMYFCASTKGGQGNYGYTFGSGTRLTVV.

The CDR3 sequence is CASSPLGTGLNEQYF. The CDR3 DNA is TGTGCCAGCTCACCTCTCGGGACAGGTCTCAACGAGCAGTACTTC. The gene calls are TRBV18 and TRBJ2-7, with 8 bases that match TRBD1. This CDR3 region has 15 residues. CDR1 and CDR2 from the germline V gene are KGHSH and LQKENI. The V segment lost 3 bases and the J segment 5 bases; nucleotides outside the gene matches: 9.